The sequence of this T cell receptor (beta chain) was determined in a study of blood T cell repertoires in COVID-19. The overall study: Samples came from the United States, Italy and Spain, spanning acute and convalescent COVID-19. PBMCs, B-cell-depleted T cells, or T cells were the source of the cDNA or gDNA that made up the material.

This CDR3 has 14 amino acids. Germline V CDR1 and CDR2: SGDLS, YYNGEE. V was pared by 0 bases and J by 3 bases, with 9 bases between. In the study's own analysis: Counts of nucleated cells, estimated from reference gene primer amplification, were obtained. Some clones are missing from TCRdb's copy, which holds only in-frame ones; the method was immunoSEQ multiplex PCR. D and trimming come from the DNA, and the V and J calls and clone size come from that table. The sample consists of about 270,000 clones, more than 70% of them appearing once. This receptor was obtained from a woman between 18 and 30 years old with acute or convalescent COVID-19. The material sequenced was peripheral blood. The J gene is TRBJ2-5, the V gene TRBV9, with TRBD2 as a possible D gene (5 bases). In nucleotides, the CDR3 is TGTGCCAGCAGCGTAGGAGGGATGGAAGAGACCCAGTACTTC. As protein: CASSVGGMEETQYF.